Shown below are 17 T cell receptor beta chains from a single sample sequenced in a study of CD8 T cells in Susac syndrome. Random-hexamer reverse transcription was applied to about 0.45 to 1 ug RNA. In TCRdb, the immunoSEQ multiplex PCR reads were re-called with MiXCR into one record per CDR3 protein. The data hold a few hundred thousand distinct CDR3 sequences, with more than 85% observed a single time. Sequencing was done on a sample of CD8+ T cells from PBMCs. The source of these receptors is a human donor with multiple sclerosis.

The chain combines TRBV4-1 with TRBJ2-1; TRBD2 aligns across 7 bases. Germline assignment: CDR1 MGHRA and CDR2 YSYEKL. V dropped 3 bases and J dropped 6; count of bases not matched to a gene: 2. This CDR3 contains 13 residues. DNA for the CDR3: TGCGCCAGCAGCCAGGGGGGGGGCAATGAGCAGTTCTTC. Translated: CASSQGGGNEQFF.

J is TRBJ1-2 and V is TRBV24-1, with 9 bases lining up with TRBD1. Trimming removed 5 bases from V and 3 bases from J; junction bases left unmatched: 3. This CDR3 is built from 14 residues. In germline, CDR1 is KGHDR, CDR2 SFDVKD. CDR3 protein: CATSGTGADYGYTF. The CDR3 DNA follows: TGTGCCACCAGTGGGACAGGGGCAGACTATGGCTACACCTTC.

In nucleotides, the CDR3 is TGTGCCACCAGTGAGCAAGCGGGACGATCCTACGAGCAGTACTTC. Translated, it gives CATSEQAGRSYEQYF. The chain joins TRBV24-1 to TRBJ2-7; 7 bases line up with TRBD2. Germline V gene sequence: CDR1 KGHDR, CDR2 SFDVKD. The CDR3 has 15 amino acids. J lost 1 base, V lost 4 bases, and 6 bases had no gene match.

The CDR3 spells CASSQSQGLAKNIQYF. CDR3 bases: TGTGCCAGCAGTCAATCACAGGGACTAGCCAAAAACATTCAGTACTTC. The genes are TRBV6-6 and TRBJ2-4; possibly TRBD1 or TRBD2 for D (6 bases each). This CDR3 is 16 amino acids long. From germline, CDR1 is MNHNY and CDR2 SVGAGI (reference sequence). Between the trimmed V and J ends, which lost 5 bases and 0 bases, there was a span of 14 bases.

The V call is TRBV30, the J call TRBJ2-5, with no clear D. V gave up 2 bases and J gave up 5 bases, with 12 bases separating them. The CDR3 is 13 amino acids. Germline V gene lookup returns CDR1 GTSNPN and CDR2 SVGIG (reference sequence). The CDR3, as DNA: TGTGCCTGGAGTAAGGTAGATGAGGAGACCCAGTACTTC. Amino acid sequence: CAWSKVDEETQYF.

The CDR3 DNA is TGCAGCGTCTCCCCCGGGGACACCGGGGAGCTGTTTTTT. Its translation is CSVSPGDTGELFF. The V and J genes are TRBV29-1 and TRBJ2-2, with D perhaps matching TRBD2 (5 bases). The CDR3 totals 13 residues. Germline CDR1 SQVTM, CDR2 ANQGSEA. Trimming stripped 6 bases from V and 3 bases from J, with 11 bases between.

The V call is TRBV5-1, the J call TRBJ2-7; 7 bases are shared with TRBD1. Trimming took 0 bases from V and 3 from J; bases not matched to a gene: 12. In germline, CDR1 is SGHRS, CDR2 YFSETQ. The CDR3 totals 17 residues. The CDR3: CASSLVPATGTLYEQYF. CDR3 coding DNA: TGCGCCAGCAGCTTGGTCCCCGCGACAGGGACCCTCTACGAGCAGTACTTC.

This clonotype was seen once. The rearrangement uses TRBV11-2 and TRBJ2-3; 10 positions match TRBD2. V was pared by 6 bases and J by 4 bases, with 4 bases of the junction left unmatched. Germline CDR1 is SGHAT and CDR2 is FQNNGV. The length of the CDR3 is 14 residues. The CDR3 region is CASRFLAGADTQYF. Here the CDR3 DNA reads TGTGCCAGCAGATTCCTAGCGGGAGCAGATACGCAGTATTTT. The variable domain in full, with the rest retrieved from reference TRBV11-2 and TRBJ2-3, is EAGVAQSPRYKIIEKRQSVAFWCNPISGHATLYWYQQILGQGPKLLIQFQNNGVVDDSQLPKDRFSAERLKGVDSTLKIQPAKLEDSAVYLCASRFLAGADTQYFGPGTRLTVL.

The chain links TRBV6-1 to TRBJ2-1; TRBD2 aligns across 14 bases. Germline V CDR1 and CDR2: MNHNS, SASEGT. V shed 6 bases and J 5 bases; nucleotides not matched to a gene: 9. The CDR3 sequence is 17 residues long. Written as DNA, the CDR3 is TGTGCCAGCAGCCCGGGACTAGCGGGAGTATCCCACAATGAGCAGTTCTTC. Protein sequence: CASSPGLAGVSHNEQFF.

This rearrangement joins TRBV4-2 to TRBJ1-6; no clear D. The CDR3 is made up of 14 amino acids. The germline V gene encodes CDR1 LGHNA and CDR2 YNFKEQ. Between the trimmed V and J ends, which lost 1 base and 7 bases, there was a span of 8 bases. In DNA, the CDR3 is TGTGCCAGCAGCCAAGTCGAAGAGAATTCACCCCTCCACTTT. Amino acids: CASSQVEENSPLHF.

The V gene is TRBV12-3 or TRBV12-4, the J gene TRBJ1-2; maybe TRBD1 (5 bases). Trimming left V 3 bases short and J 3 bases short, with 14 bases between. This CDR3 has 15 amino acids. The CDR3 DNA reads TGTGCCAGCAGTTTGAGCGGGGACGGAGACTATGGCTACACCTTC. This encodes CASSLSGDGDYGYTF.

V and J are TRBV10-3 and TRBJ2-7; D tentatively fits TRBD1 or TRBD2 (5 bases each). The CDR3 is 16 residues long. Trimming stripped 4 bases from V and 2 bases from J, with 18 bases between. The V gene's germline CDR1 is ENHRY and CDR2 SYGVKD. The CDR3 protein is CAISGVQTGAAYEQYF. CDR3 DNA: TGTGCCATCAGTGGAGTGCAGACCGGGGCTGCCTACGAGCAGTACTTC.

V usage is TRBV29-1 and J usage is TRBJ2-7; TRBD2 matches at 15 bases. With 6 bases clipped from V and 7 bases from J, the junction kept 7 bases outside the gene matches. The CDR3 contains 14 residues. Per the germline V gene, CDR1 is SQVTM and CDR2 is ANQGSEA. This CDR3 is CSVQAGTSGGEQYF. CDR3 nucleotides: TGCAGCGTCCAAGCCGGGACTAGCGGGGGGGAGCAGTACTTC.

V usage is TRBV12-3 or TRBV12-4 and J usage is TRBJ1-3; the D gene is possibly TRBD1 (5 bases). CDR3 length: 15 residues. The V gene lost 2 bases and the J gene lost 0 bases, with 8 bases spanning the gap. As DNA, the CDR3 is TGTGCCAGCAGTTTATCAGGGTACTCTGGAAACACCATATATTTT. Protein product: CASSLSGYSGNTIYF.

The chain recombines TRBV7-8 with TRBJ2-1; D not certain. The CDR3 sequence is 15 residues long. Trimming took off 6 bases at V and 5 bases at J, with 17 bases between the two ends. Germline V gives CDR1 SGHVS, CDR2 FQNEAQ. Here the CDR3 reads CASRITTMWDNEQFF. CDR3 sequence (DNA): TGTGCCAGCAGAATTACAACGATGTGGGACAATGAGCAGTTCTTC.

This clonotype was detected only once. The rearrangement links TRBV19 to TRBJ1-1, with 10 nucleotides matching TRBD1. V lost 5 bases, J lost 4 bases, and 7 bases stayed unmatched. Germline-derived CDR1 and CDR2 are LNHDA and SQIVND (reference sequence). The CDR3 totals 15 residues. CDR3 nucleotide sequence: TGTGCCAGTAGTTTCCGGGACAGGGGATCCACTGAAGCTTTCTTT. This encodes CASSFRDRGSTEAFF.

The chain uses TRBV20-1 and TRBJ2-7, with 8 nucleotides matching TRBD1. From germline, CDR1 is DFQATT and CDR2 SNEGSKA (reference sequence). Trimming took 3 bases from V and 1 from J; bases not matched to a gene: 5. This CDR3 comprises 14 residues. The CDR3 nucleotides read TGCAGTGCTAGTCAGGGGGCCAATTCCTACGAGCAGTACTTC. It yields the protein CSASQGANSYEQYF.